The clone carrying this TCR beta chain was recorded many times. This CDR3 has 15 amino acids. Germline CDR1 KGHSH, CDR2 LQKENI. Trimming took 4 bases from V and 4 from J, leaving 11 bases between them. This sample was taken from a study of early T cells in non-severe SARS-CoV-2 infection. About the research overall: With bulk RNA from unsorted whole blood as input, sequencing yielded unpaired chains.

As part of library construction, unique molecular identifiers were attached to individual cDNA molecules. TCRdb passed the 5' RACE reads through MiXCR, listing each CDR3 protein once. This table holds about 26,000 distinct CDR3 sequences, 4% to 5% found once. The V call is TRBV18, the J call TRBJ2-6, with a weak D call TRBD1 (6 bases). The sequenced material came from whole blood. This TCR was recovered from an adult who was a healthcare worker with PCR-confirmed SARS-CoV-2 infection or an uninfected control (not recorded which). The CDR3 nucleotides are TGTGCCAGCTCACGAGCCGGGACAGGGGCCAACGTCCTGACTTTC. Its protein is CASSRAGTGANVLTF.